Listed here is a single T cell receptor (beta chain). Its antigen remains undetermined. Per-base qualities were not stored, and no clone one base away is much larger. This sample stems from a study of cytomegalovirus exposure and HLA in healthy donors (dated by TCRdb to about 2017). Background for the entire study: An earlier analysis of fewer than 750 of the donors reported approximately 260 Gb of sequence data and approximately 120 million unique TCR beta sequences obtained from about 179 million T cells. About 280 gigabases of sequencing data and about 92 million unique TCR sequences made up an early release that covered nearly 650 HLA-typed donors. Among the roughly 390 genotyped donors, around 81% belonged to the genetic ancestry cluster associated with self-reported Caucasian donors. The study was designed to test whether signatures of past pathogen exposure could be identified by cataloging public T cell receptors. The study profiled the T cell repertoires of 500 to 800 subjects by immunosequencing and related them to cytomegalovirus serostatus. A separate validation cohort of more than 100 different subjects was used in addition to the approximately 670-subject first cohort. High-throughput TCR immunosequencing, statistical association of individual TCRs with disease status, and machine learning were combined to predict cytomegalovirus infection status. A later analysis re-analyzed previously published TCR beta repertoires from 666 donors and added high-resolution HLA genotyping to study TCR occurrence patterns. The later analysis used no new phenotypic data to find candidate immune exposures, relying instead on TCR beta sequences and their occurrence across donors. An earlier analysis of around 580 of the donors used high-throughput TCR beta sequencing to judge whether each TCR beta V gene segment behaved as functional or pseudogenic. Donor age, sex, ethnicity and CMV serostatus were compiled alongside the repertoire data. In a later genetic analysis, genome-wide SNP genotypes for about three fifths of the 666 donors were used, and that subset was treated as a discovery cohort. All discovery cohort repertoires had been generated using a single sequencing platform. Both class I and class II loci were covered by HLA typing, at four-digit resolution. The number of typed donors differed by locus: about 629-630 for A, B, C, DRB1 and DQB1; 500 to 550 for DQA1; 606 for DPA1; and roughly 490 for DPB1. Four or five DR-DQ haplotypes were handled as single units for association and clustering because linkage in the cohort was strong. Across roughly 420 genotyped donors of the cohort, an average of roughly 230,000 unique TCR beta nucleotide sequences per donor were sequenced, and roughly 17% of those sequences were non-productive.

Study-wide findings and limitations: A later analysis found that most CMV-associated TCR beta chains appeared HLA-restricted, with HLA associations seemingly driven largely by CMV exposure. Some IMGT-functional V segments, including TRBV6-2 and TRBV6-3, could not be told apart with the 87-base-pair reads, so those segments were excluded. Most TCR sequences were observed very rarely across donors, whereas some public TCRs were present in many individuals. In a later analysis, several top co-occurrence clusters were reported to appear linked to parvovirus B19, influenza, CMV and Epstein-Barr virus. In an earlier analysis of about 550 of the donors, most TCR beta V segments were observed in productive rearrangements about 87% or about 30% of the time, broadly matching IMGT annotations. Specific HLA alleles were associated with more than 15,000 TCR beta sequences at a false discovery rate of 0.05 in a later analysis. A cluster of highly shared sequence variants was judged likely to represent a technical artifact of the sequencing pipeline. A further reported finding was that TCR beta sequences accurately predicted the HLA-A and HLA-B alleles for most subjects in the first cohort. In a later analysis, TCR association rates were found to vary across HLA loci, with the most associated TCRs seen for DRB1 alleles and the fewest for HLA-C alleles. V-gene and J-gene trimming of TCR beta chains was associated with a missense DCLRE1C variant in a later genetic analysis, and the association was replicated in an independent cohort. Only TCR beta chains were sequenced in this cohort, and the absence of alpha or paired-chain data limited detectable features. Linkage disequilibrium might explain the correlated functional status among segregating V segments, but an unknown experimental factor could not be ruled out. When HLA alleles, especially DR and DQ, strongly co-occurred, TCR associations were difficult to assign to individual alleles. A total of 150 to 200 TCR beta chains were listed by the study as associated with cytomegalovirus. A few of the identified cytomegalovirus-associated TCR beta chains were confirmed in vitro to be specific for cytomegalovirus antigens. According to the authors, the approach could potentially be generalized to other disease states and immunological phenotypes. Compared with the roughly 720-donor mean, donors in an Asian-associated ancestry cluster had fewer N-insertions in productive TCRs, according to a later genetic analysis. In both the original and validation cohorts, the classifier was reported to diagnose cytomegalovirus status with high specificity and sensitivity. Because counts were too low, roughly 16 rarely observed V segments, including chromosome 9 orphons, were left out of the earlier analysis of 500 to 650 of the donors. In a later analysis, HLA-associated TCR beta chains showed more clonal expansion and lower generation probabilities than non-associated chains that were equally common. CMV serostatus was the only immune exposure information available for the cohort. The presence/absence analyses assumed that sequencing depth was roughly uniform across donors, and that assumption may not be true. HLA typing was unavailable for some donors at each locus, so association tests used only the typed subset.

Library preparation was by the immunoSEQ multiplex PCR assay. For the multiplex PCR, a mixture combining 60 forward primers for TCR Vbeta segments and 13 reverse primers for TCR Jbeta segments was used. The CDR3 region of rearranged TCR beta genes was amplified from genomic DNA by a multiplex PCR assay. On the Illumina HiSeq System, the amplified TCR beta libraries were sequenced as 87-base-pair reads. The paper's data handling went like this. A later analysis tallied 75 million to 85 million unique TCR beta chains across the 666 repertoires, and roughly 11 million of those chains were shared by two or more donors. Raw reads were error-corrected and collapsed into unique sequences by a nearest-neighbor algorithm in which closely related sequences were merged to remove PCR and sequencing errors. Alignment of CDR3 sequences to IMGT reference sequences was used to assign V, D and J gene segments. For a sequence to be retained, a match of at least six nucleotides was required to both a V gene segment and a J gene segment. A rearrangement counted as productive if the CDR3 had no stop codons and remained in frame with V and J, and every other rearrangement counted as non-productive. Following IMGT convention, CDR3 was defined as the stretch from the second conserved V-encoded cysteine to the conserved J-encoded phenylalanine. Sequences without an unambiguous match to a single V gene segment were excluded from the earlier analysis of a few hundred of the donors. An earlier analysis of over 450 of the donors classified V segments as functional when productive rearrangements were above 56.7% and as segregating when the standard deviation between donors was above 5%. To diagnose cytomegalovirus status from the catalog of TCR beta chain sequences, a statistical classification framework was built. A later analysis assigned V and J genes by comparing TCR nucleotide sequences with IMGT/GENE-DB human TR gene sequences. Using the TCRdist pipeline, a later analysis assigned CDR3 sequences along with most-parsimonious VDJ recombination scenarios. In a later analysis, each TCR beta chain was defined by its CDR3 amino acid sequence together with its V-gene family, and reads lacking a unique V-gene family were excluded. In a later analysis, some 600 highly shared, low-generation-probability nucleotide sequences were removed to address suspected cross-contamination and a sequencing artifact. For each public chain, a later analysis derived a clonal expansion index from normalized ranks of inferred template counts within each repertoire. A later analysis computed generation probabilities with a VDJ recombination model fitted to out-of-frame rearrangements, and checked the results against IGoR. A later analysis scored TCR-TCR, TCR-HLA and TCR-CMV co-occurrence with hypergeometric tests, applying a repertoire-size bias correction to TCR pairs. A later analysis estimated false discovery rates by permuting HLA or CMV assignments 20 times. In a later analysis, co-occurring TCRs were grouped using DBSCAN, with TCRdist sequence similarity added in when clustering inside HLA-allele-positive subsets. Repertoires with fewer than 30,000 or more than 120,000 public chains, plus five repertoires with anomalous nucleotide sharing, were excluded from co-occurrence clustering. Here the immuneACCESS table is served through TCRdb, limited to in-frame sequences with V and J called. Missing clones are a known gap in these copies; in checked studies unresolved V genes cover under half, and the rest lacks a known reason. The V and J calls and clone size are taken from that table; D and trimming were inferred from the DNA. The sample data list 95,000 to 150,000 clones, and 80% to 85% of these were observed just once. The ten largest clones take up roughly 0.99% of the sample.

The cohort comprised 710 or so healthy bone marrow donors. All cohort members were sampled while nominally healthy, although unrecorded immune exposures were likely present. The donor was CMV seronegative and was included in the group of several hundred seronegative cohort members. A peripheral blood sample was provided by each donor, and peripheral blood mononuclear cells were used for TCR beta sequencing. Genomic DNA extraction from the blood cell samples was performed with the Qiagen DNeasy Blood Extraction Kit. From a lookup of the germline V gene, CDR1 and CDR2 are SQVTM and ANQGSEA. The CDR3 numbers 16 residues from cysteine through phenylalanine. The kept DNA is CDR3 alone, 48 bases in frame from the first base. Germline trimming: 5 bases from V, 2 bases from J; junction bases outside gene matches: 11.

This clonotype was obtained from a woman between 25 and 40 years old in good health and CMV-seronegative. The chain couples TRBV29-1 to TRBJ2-3, with 9 bases matching TRBD2. Sequencing used PBMCs. The nucleotide sequence is TGCAGCGTTAATAGCGGGAGTCTCAAGGTCACAGATACGCAGTATTTT. Its protein reads: CSVNSGSLKVTDTQYF.